This T cell receptor beta chain was sequenced for a study of patients and donors after allogeneic stem cell transplantation. Per the germline V gene, CDR1 is SEHNR and CDR2 is FQNEAQ (reference sequence). The V end lost 7 bases, the J end lost 1 base, and 7 bases lay between the germline ends. The CDR3 extends over 12 amino acids. TCRdb reprocessed the RT-PCR reads with MiXCR, giving one entry per CDR3 protein. The sample contains about 26,000 distinct CDR3 sequences, approximately 8.8% of which appear only once. This clonotype was counted ten times or more. The sequencing sample was made of blood, either unsorted or a sorted T cell fraction (not recorded which). This receptor was taken from a human donor who was either an allogeneic HSCT recipient or a stem cell or donor lymphocyte infusion donor (not recorded which). It is not recorded whose cells these are; they may come from a transplant donor. The chain employs TRBV7-9 and TRBJ2-5, with no clear D. The CDR3 sequence: CASTPGQETQYF. In nucleotides, the CDR3 is TGTGCCAGCACCCCAGGCCAAGAGACCCAGTACTTC.